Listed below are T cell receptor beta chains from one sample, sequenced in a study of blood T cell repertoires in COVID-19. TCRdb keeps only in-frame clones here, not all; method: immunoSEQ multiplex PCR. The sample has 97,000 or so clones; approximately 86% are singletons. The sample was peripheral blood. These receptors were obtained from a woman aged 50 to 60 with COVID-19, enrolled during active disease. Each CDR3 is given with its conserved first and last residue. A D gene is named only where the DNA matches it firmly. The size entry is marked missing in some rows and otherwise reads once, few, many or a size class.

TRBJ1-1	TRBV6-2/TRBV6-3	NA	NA	TGTGCCAGCAGTTGGAACAGGGACACTGAAGCTTTCTTT	CASSWNRDTEAFF
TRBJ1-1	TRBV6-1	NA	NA	TGTGCCAGCAGTGAATGGGCGGGGAACACTGAAGCTTTCTTT	CASSEWAGNTEAFF
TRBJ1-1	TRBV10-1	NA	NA	TGCGCCAGCAGTCCCACCGGGAGCACTGAAGCTTTCTTT	CASSPTGSTEAFF
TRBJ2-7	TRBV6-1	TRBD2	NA	TGTGCCAGCAGTGCCGTAGCGGGGAGCTCCTACGAGCAGTACTTC	CASSAVAGSSYEQYF
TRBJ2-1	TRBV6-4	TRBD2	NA	TGTGCCAGCAGTGACTCTGCTAGCGGGGAGTACAATGAGCAGTTCTTC	CASSDSASGEYNEQFF
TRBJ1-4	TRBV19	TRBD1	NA	TGTGCCAGTAGCGGCGGACAGGGGGGGACTAATGAAAAACTGTTTTTT	CASSGGQGGTNEKLFF
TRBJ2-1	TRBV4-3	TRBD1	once	TGCGCCAGCAGCCAAGTTTGGCCGGAGTTTACAGGGGATGAGCAGTTCTTC	CASSQVWPEFTGDEQFF
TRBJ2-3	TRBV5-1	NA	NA	TGCGCCAGCAGAGCCGGGACAACCGTCACAGATACGCAGTATTTT	CASRAGTTVTDTQYF
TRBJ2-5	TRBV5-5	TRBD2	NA	TGTGCCAGCAGCTTGTTTGCGGGGGAAGAGACCCAGTACTTC	CASSLFAGEETQYF
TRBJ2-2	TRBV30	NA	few	TGTGCCTGGAGTACGGGACAAGACACCGGGGAGCTGTTTTTT	CAWSTGQDTGELFF
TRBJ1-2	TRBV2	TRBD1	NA	TGTGCCAGCAGTGTCCGTGGGGACAGCGGCGGCTACACCTTC	CASSVRGDSGGYTF
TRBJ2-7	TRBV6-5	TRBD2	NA	TGTGCCAGCAGTTACAGGGGAGGGTTCTACGAGCAGTACTTC	CASSYRGGFYEQYF
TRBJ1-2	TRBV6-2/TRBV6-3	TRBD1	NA	TGTGCCAGCAGTTCGGGACAGGGTGGAATATATGGCTACACCTTC	CASSSGQGGIYGYTF
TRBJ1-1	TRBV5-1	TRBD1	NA	TGCGCCAGCAGGGCTCAGGGGGTGGGCGAAGCTTTCTTT	CASRAQGVGEAFF
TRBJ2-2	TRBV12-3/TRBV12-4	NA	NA	TGTGCCAGCAGTTCAGGGTGGACCGGGGAGCTGTTTTTT	CASSSGWTGELFF
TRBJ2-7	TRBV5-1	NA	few	TGCGCCAGCAGCTTGGCCGGAGAGGGTTACGAGCAGTACTTC	CASSLAGEGYEQYF
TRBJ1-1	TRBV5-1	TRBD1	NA	TGCGCCAGCAGCTCCGGGACAGGCGACACTGAAGCTTTCTTT	CASSSGTGDTEAFF
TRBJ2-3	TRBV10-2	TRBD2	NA	TGCGCCAGCAGCGGCCGGGGGGACACAGATACGCAGTATTTT	CASSGRGDTDTQYF
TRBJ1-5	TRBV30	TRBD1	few	TGTGCCTGGAGCGTGCGGGACAGGGGAATTGGGCAGCCCCAGCATTTT	CAWSVRDRGIGQPQHF
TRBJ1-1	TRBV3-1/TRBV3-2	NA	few	TGTGCCAGCAGTTACAGGGTAGCGACTGAAGCTTTCTTT	CASSYRVATEAFF
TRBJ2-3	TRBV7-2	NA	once	TGTGCCAGCAGCTTAAATTCAGGACAGCATAGCACAGATACGCAGTATTTT	CASSLNSGQHSTDTQYF
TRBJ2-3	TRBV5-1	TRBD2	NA	TGCGCCAGCAGCTTTTTAGCGGGGTTCGCAGATACGCAGTATTTT	CASSFLAGFADTQYF
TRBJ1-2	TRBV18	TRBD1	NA	TGTGCCAGCTCATCCGGGACAGGGAGGTATGGCTACACCTTC	CASSSGTGRYGYTF
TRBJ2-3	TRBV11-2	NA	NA	TGTGCCAGCAGCTTAACTGATACGCAGTATTTT	CASSLTDTQYF
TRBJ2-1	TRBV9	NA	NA	TGTGCCAGCAGCGTAGCCCCCCTGAATGAGCAGTTCTTC	CASSVAPLNEQFF
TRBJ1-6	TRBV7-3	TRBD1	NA	TGTGCCAGCAGCTTCGGCAGGGGGCTGAATTCACCCCTCCACTTT	CASSFGRGLNSPLHF
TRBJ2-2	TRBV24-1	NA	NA	TGTGCCACCAGTCCGCGGGGTTTCACCGGGGAGCTGTTTTTT	CATSPRGFTGELFF
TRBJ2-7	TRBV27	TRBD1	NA	TGTGCCAGCAGGACATATGGACAGGCGAGCTCCTACGAGCAGTACTTC	CASRTYGQASSYEQYF
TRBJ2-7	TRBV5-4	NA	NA	TGTGCCAGCAGCTTGGACAGGGACCACGAGCAGTACTTC	CASSLDRDHEQYF
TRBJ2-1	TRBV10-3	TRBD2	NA	TGTGCCATCAGTCGAGACCCGGGACTAGCGGGGGCCCACAATGAGCAGTTCTTC	CAISRDPGLAGAHNEQFF
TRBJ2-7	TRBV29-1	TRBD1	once	TGCAGCGTTCGACAGGGTATCAACGAGCAGTACTTC	CSVRQGINEQYF
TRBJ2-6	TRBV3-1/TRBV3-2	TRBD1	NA	TGTGCCAGCAGCCAAACAGGGGGCATCGCTGGGGCCAACGTCCTGACTTTC	CASSQTGGIAGANVLTF
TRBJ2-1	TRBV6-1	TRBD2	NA	TGTGCCAGCAGTGGAACACTAGCGGGGGACTCCTACAATGAGCAGTTCTTC	CASSGTLAGDSYNEQFF
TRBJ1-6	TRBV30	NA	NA	TGTGCCTGGCGAACTACAGGCTATAATTCACCCCTCCACTTT	CAWRTTGYNSPLHF
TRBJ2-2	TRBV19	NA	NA	TGTGCCAGTAGTATCCAGGGCCGATATACAAGCACCGGGGAGCTGTTTTTT	CASSIQGRYTSTGELFF
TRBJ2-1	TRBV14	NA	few	TGTGCCAGCAGCCAAGATCTGGGCAGGGCCGTAACCTACAATGAGCAGTTCTTC	CASSQDLGRAVTYNEQFF
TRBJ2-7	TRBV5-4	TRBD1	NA	TGTGCCAGCTTCAAACGGGACAGGCCTACGGAGCAGTACTTC	CASFKRDRPTEQYF
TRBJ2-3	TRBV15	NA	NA	TGTGCCACCAGGCTAGTTTCTTACCCAGATACGCAGTATTTT	CATRLVSYPDTQYF
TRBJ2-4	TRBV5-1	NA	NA	TGCGCCAGCAGGGAGGATCTAGCCAAAAACATTCAGTACTTC	CASREDLAKNIQYF
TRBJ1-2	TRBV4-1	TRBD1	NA	TGCGCCAGCAGCCAAGGGGCTCAAGACTTACAGGGGGCATTGGGTGGCTACACCTTC	CASSQGAQDLQGALGGYTF
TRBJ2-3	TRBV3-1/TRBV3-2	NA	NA	TGTGCCAGCAGCCAAGAAGGGGGGGGTTCTCTGTATTTT	CASSQEGGGSLYF
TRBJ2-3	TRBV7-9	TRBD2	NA	TGTGCCAGCACCGTAGGGACTAGCCTCACAGATACGCAGTATTTT	CASTVGTSLTDTQYF
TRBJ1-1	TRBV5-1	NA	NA	TGCGCCAGCAGCTTTACCCGGTACAACACTGAAGCTTTCTTT	CASSFTRYNTEAFF
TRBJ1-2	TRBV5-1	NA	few	TGCGCCAGCAGCTTGGACAATAACTATGGCTACACCTTC	CASSLDNNYGYTF
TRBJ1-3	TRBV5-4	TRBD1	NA	TGTGCCAGCAGCAGTCAGGGGGTTGGAAACACCATATATTTT	CASSSQGVGNTIYF
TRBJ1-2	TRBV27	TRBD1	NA	TGTGCCAGCAGTTTAGGGACAGGGACTAACTATGGCTACACCTTC	CASSLGTGTNYGYTF
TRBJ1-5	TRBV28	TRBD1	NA	TGTGCCAGCATGGTACCAGGGGGCGGAAAGCCCCAGCATTTT	CASMVPGGGKPQHF
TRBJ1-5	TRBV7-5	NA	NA	TGTGTCAGAAGCCTAGAGCACCAGGGAAAACATTTT	CVRSLEHQGKHF
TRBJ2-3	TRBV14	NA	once	TGTGCCAGCAGCCAAGTAGGGTGGGATCTAGCGCTGGGAGATACGCAGTATTTT	CASSQVGWDLALGDTQYF
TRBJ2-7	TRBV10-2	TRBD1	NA	TGCGCCAGCTTTGGTGGACAGGGGGGTTCGGGCGAGCAGTACTTC	CASFGGQGGSGEQYF
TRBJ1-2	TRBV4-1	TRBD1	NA	TGCGCCAGCAGCCAATCCCACGGGACAGGGGGGTCCGATGGCTACACCTTC	CASSQSHGTGGSDGYTF
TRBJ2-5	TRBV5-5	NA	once	TGTGCCAGCAGCCTCGGGACTGCCCTTCGTGAGACCCAGTACTTC	CASSLGTALRETQYF